Listed below are T cell receptor beta chains from one sample, sequenced in a study of blood T cell repertoires in COVID-19. The data were produced by immunoSEQ multiplex PCR, yet TCRdb's version contains in-frame clones alone and is incomplete. The sample shows some 290,000 clones, less than 85% of them seen only once. Input material: peripheral blood. These receptors were collected from a man aged 55 to 70 who had recovered from COVID-19. The CDR3 runs from the conserved cysteine through the conserved F or W. The order of the fields is D gene, V gene, J gene, clone size, CDR3 DNA, CDR3 protein. A D gene is named only where the DNA matches it firmly. Rows may omit the clone size; those that give it use once, few, many or a size class.

TRBD1	TRBV6-5	TRBJ1-2	.	TGTGCCAGCAGGAGGACAGGGGAGGGCTATGGCTACACCTTC	CASRRTGEGYGYTF
.	TRBV6-5	TRBJ1-2	once	TGTGCCAGCAAGGCGAGGGGCAGGGGCAACTATGGCTACACCTTC	CASKARGRGNYGYTF
.	TRBV25-1	TRBJ1-2	.	TGTGCCAGCAGTGATGCGGTTGGCTACACCTTC	CASSDAVGYTF
TRBD1	TRBV7-8	TRBJ2-7	.	TGTGCCAGCAGACCCGGGACAGGGGCTCCCTACGAGCAGTACTTC	CASRPGTGAPYEQYF
.	TRBV3-1/TRBV3-2	TRBJ2-7	.	TGTGCCAGCAGCCGAGGGACAAGAACCATCGAGCAGTACTTC	CASSRGTRTIEQYF
TRBD1	TRBV2	TRBJ2-1	.	TGTGCCAGCAGGGACACCGGGACAGCATCCTACAATGAGCAGTTCTTC	CASRDTGTASYNEQFF
.	TRBV6-5	TRBJ1-4	once	TGTGCCAGCCTCAAGTGGAGGAGCATTAATGAAAAACTGTTTTTT	CASLKWRSINEKLFF
.	TRBV7-8	TRBJ2-1	.	TGTGCCAGCAGCTTAGACAGGGCTACCTACAATGAGCAGTTCTTC	CASSLDRATYNEQFF
.	TRBV7-2	TRBJ2-1	.	TGTGCCAGCAGCCCCGCGGCGCTAGCGACCTACAATGAGCAGTTCTTC	CASSPAALATYNEQFF
TRBD2	TRBV6-5	TRBJ2-7	.	TGTGCCAGCAGACTAGCGGGAGGGCCTCTCTACGAGCAGTACTTC	CASRLAGGPLYEQYF
.	TRBV12-5	TRBJ2-7	.	TGTGCTAGTGGTCTTGACGGACTGGTCGAGCAGTACTTC	CASGLDGLVEQYF
TRBD2	TRBV6-2/TRBV6-3	TRBJ2-7	few	TGTGCCAGCAGTTACGATGGAGCGGGAGGGTACGAGCAGTACTTC	CASSYDGAGGYEQYF
TRBD2	TRBV19	TRBJ2-7	.	TGTGCCAGTAGTTCTGGGGGGGTCGAGCAGTACTTC	CASSSGGVEQYF
TRBD1	TRBV28	TRBJ2-2	.	TGTGCCAGCAGTGAGACAGGGGTTCACGGGGAGCTGTTTTTT	CASSETGVHGELFF
.	TRBV20-1	TRBJ1-5	.	TGCAGTGCTAGTTCGGGGGGCTTAGGGGGCAATCAGCCCCAGCATTTT	CSASSGGLGGNQPQHF
TRBD1	TRBV12-3/TRBV12-4	TRBJ1-2	.	TGTGCCAGCAGTTCCGGGACAGGGGTCGGCTACACCTTC	CASSSGTGVGYTF
.	TRBV10-3	TRBJ2-1	once	TGTGCCATCAGTGAGTTAGAGTACAATGAGCAGTTCTTC	CAISELEYNEQFF
.	TRBV24-1	TRBJ2-1	.	TGTGCCACCAGTGATTTCGGGGGAAGGGCCTACAATGAGCAGTTCTTC	CATSDFGGRAYNEQFF
.	TRBV7-8	TRBJ2-2	.	TGTGCCAGCAGCTTTGCCCGGGGAAACACCGGGGAGCTGTTTTTT	CASSFARGNTGELFF
.	TRBV29-1	TRBJ1-4	few	TGCAGCGCCGACAGAGGAACTAATGAAAAACTGTTTTTT	CSADRGTNEKLFF
.	TRBV24-1	TRBJ2-1	.	TGTGCCACCAGTGTTGGGGACTCGCGCGGCTACAATGAGCAGTTCTTC	CATSVGDSRGYNEQFF
TRBD1	TRBV10-3	TRBJ1-2	.	TGTGCCATCAGTGACCCCAGACAGGGAGGCTATGGCTACACCTTC	CAISDPRQGGYGYTF
TRBD1	TRBV5-1	TRBJ1-2	.	TGCGCCAGTACCAGGGACAGGGCGTATGGCTACACCTTC	CASTRDRAYGYTF
TRBD1	TRBV2	TRBJ2-7	.	TGTGCCAGCAGTAGGGGGCGGTCCTACGAGCAGTACTTC	CASSRGRSYEQYF
TRBD1	TRBV7-8	TRBJ2-3	.	TGTGCCAGCACCCCAGGGACAGGGTATTCAGATACGCAGTATTTT	CASTPGTGYSDTQYF
.	TRBV2	TRBJ1-2	.	TGTGCCAGCAGTGAACGGTGGGCATCTAACTATGGCTACACCTTC	CASSERWASNYGYTF
TRBD2	TRBV5-1	TRBJ2-1	.	TGCGCCAGCAGAGAAATTCGGGAGGGGGTCAATGAGCAGTTCTTC	CASREIREGVNEQFF
.	TRBV5-6	TRBJ1-2	.	TGTGCCAGCAGCTTGGACAGGGCCAACTATGGCTACACCTTC	CASSLDRANYGYTF
TRBD1	TRBV4-1	TRBJ2-7	.	TGCGCCAGCAGCCAACCTCGACAGGGTAGCTCCTACGAGCAGTACTTC	CASSQPRQGSSYEQYF
TRBD1	TRBV2	TRBJ2-1	.	TGTGCCAGTACTAAACAGGGGGCAGACAATGAGCAGTTCTTC	CASTKQGADNEQFF
TRBD1	TRBV29-1	TRBJ2-1	once	TGCAGCGTTATACAGGGGGCTAATGAGCAGTTCTTC	CSVIQGANEQFF
TRBD2	TRBV11-2	TRBJ2-7	few	TGTGCCAGCAGCCCCCAGGCGGGAGCGGCATACGAGCAGTACTTC	CASSPQAGAAYEQYF
TRBD2	TRBV6-5	TRBJ2-3	.	TGTGCCAGCAGTTCGCCAGCGGGGAACACAGATACGCAGTATTTT	CASSSPAGNTDTQYF
.	TRBV12-5	TRBJ2-7	few	TGTGCTAGTGGTTTGAGCGGTTACGAGCAGTACTTC	CASGLSGYEQYF
.	TRBV3-1/TRBV3-2	TRBJ1-2	.	TGTGCCAGCAGCTCGGGGGGCGGCTACACCTTC	CASSSGGGYTF
.	TRBV14	TRBJ2-2	.	TGTGCCAGCAGCAAAGAGGGCCGGCCGAGCACCGGGGAGCTGTTTTTT	CASSKEGRPSTGELFF
TRBD2	TRBV28	TRBJ2-1	.	TGTGCCAGCAGTTTTGCTAGCGGGAGCCCCGCGGGACCTTACAATGAGCAGTTCTTC	CASSFASGSPAGPYNEQFF
TRBD2	TRBV27	TRBJ2-1	.	TGTGCCAGCACACGAGGTAGCGGGAGTTCCTACAATGAGCAGTTCTTC	CASTRGSGSSYNEQFF
.	TRBV14	TRBJ1-5	.	TGTGCCAGCAGCCAAGATTCAGGTAGCAATCAGCCCCAGCATTTT	CASSQDSGSNQPQHF
TRBD2	TRBV24-1	TRBJ2-2	few	TGTGCCACCAGTGACGGCGGGAGTCTAGCCGGGGAGCTGTTTTTT	CATSDGGSLAGELFF
TRBD2	TRBV29-1	TRBJ2-7	.	TGCAGCGTTTCCGGGACTAGCCCCTACGAGCAGTACTTC	CSVSGTSPYEQYF
.	TRBV5-4	TRBJ2-2	.	TGTGCCAGCAGCTTGCCCGCTAGCCCCGGGGAGCTGTTTTTT	CASSLPASPGELFF
TRBD2	TRBV7-8	TRBJ2-1	.	TGTGCCAGCACCCTGCAGAGTGTAGCGGGGGGGGGTAATGAGCAGTTCTTC	CASTLQSVAGGGNEQFF
.	TRBV19	TRBJ1-5	.	TGTGCCAGTAGTATAGCCCCCAGGGCTGGTGTTCAGCCCCAGCATTTT	CASSIAPRAGVQPQHF
TRBD2	TRBV5-1	TRBJ2-1	.	TGCGCCAGCAGCCCACGTTTTAACGGGGCCGGGGGGAATGAGCAGTTCTTC	CASSPRFNGAGGNEQFF
.	TRBV6-5	TRBJ2-7	.	TGTGCCAGCAGTTCACTTCTAACGTCCTACGAGCAGTACTTC	CASSSLLTSYEQYF
TRBD1	TRBV5-1	TRBJ2-2	.	TGCGCCAGCAGCGTGGGACAGGGAACCGGGGAGCTGTTTTTT	CASSVGQGTGELFF
.	TRBV19	TRBJ1-1	.	TGTGCCAGTAGTCCTCGAGTTCCTGAAGCTTTCTTT	CASSPRVPEAFF
TRBD1	TRBV5-5	TRBJ1-3	.	TGTGCCAGCAGCCCTCGGACAGGGTCTGGAAACACCATATATTTT	CASSPRTGSGNTIYF
TRBD2	TRBV7-9	TRBJ2-1	.	TGTGCCAGCAGCCCCCATCCCCGGACTAGCGGGGCCATAGGGGAGCAGTTCTTC	CASSPHPRTSGAIGEQFF
.	TRBV2	TRBJ2-7	.	TGTGCCAGCCGGTGGGCAGGGGCCTACGAGCAGTACTTC	CASRWAGAYEQYF